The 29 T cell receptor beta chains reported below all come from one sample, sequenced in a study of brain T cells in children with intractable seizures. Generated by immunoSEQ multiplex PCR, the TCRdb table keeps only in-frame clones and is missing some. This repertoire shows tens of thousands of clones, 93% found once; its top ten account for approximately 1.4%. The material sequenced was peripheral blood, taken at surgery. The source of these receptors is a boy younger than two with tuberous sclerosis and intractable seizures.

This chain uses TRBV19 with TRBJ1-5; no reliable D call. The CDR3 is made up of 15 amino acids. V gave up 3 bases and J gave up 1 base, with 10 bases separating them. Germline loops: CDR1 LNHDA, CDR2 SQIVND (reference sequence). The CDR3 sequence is CASSMAAKSNQPQHF. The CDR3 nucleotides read TGTGCCAGTAGTATGGCGGCAAAAAGCAATCAGCCCCAGCATTTT.

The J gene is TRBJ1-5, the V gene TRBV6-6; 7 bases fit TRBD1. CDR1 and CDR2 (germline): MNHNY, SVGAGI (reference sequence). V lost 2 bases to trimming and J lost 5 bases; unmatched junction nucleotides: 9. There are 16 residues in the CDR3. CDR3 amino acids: CASSYPVRGLYQPQHF. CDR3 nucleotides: TGTGCCAGCAGTTACCCAGTTAGGGGGCTTTATCAGCCCCAGCATTTT.

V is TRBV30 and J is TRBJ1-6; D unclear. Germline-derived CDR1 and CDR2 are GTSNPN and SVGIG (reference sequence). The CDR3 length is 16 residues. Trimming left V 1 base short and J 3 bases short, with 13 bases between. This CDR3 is CAWSGHEPNYNSPLHF. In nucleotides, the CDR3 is TGTGCCTGGAGTGGGCATGAACCGAACTATAATTCACCCCTCCACTTT. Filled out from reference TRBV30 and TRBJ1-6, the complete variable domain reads SQTIHQWPATLVQPVGSPLSLECTVEGTSNPNLYWYRQAAGRGLQLLFYSVGIGQISSEVPQNLSASRPQDRQFILSSKKLLLSDSGFYLCAWSGHEPNYNSPLHFGNGTRLTVT.

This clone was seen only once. CDR3 protein: CASSLSVVAFF. CDR3 DNA: TGTGCCAGCAGTTTGTCCGTAGTAGCTTTCTTT. The V and J genes are TRBV12-3 or TRBV12-4 and TRBJ1-1; D is uncertain. The CDR3 has 11 amino acids. Deletions cut 3 bases from V and 10 bases from J, with 9 bases between.

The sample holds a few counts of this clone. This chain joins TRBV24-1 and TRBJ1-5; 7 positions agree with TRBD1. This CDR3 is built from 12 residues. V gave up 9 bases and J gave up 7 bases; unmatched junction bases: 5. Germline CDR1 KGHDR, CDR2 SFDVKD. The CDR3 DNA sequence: TGTGCCACCGAGGGACAGCACCAGCCCCAGCATTTT. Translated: CATEGQHQPQHF.

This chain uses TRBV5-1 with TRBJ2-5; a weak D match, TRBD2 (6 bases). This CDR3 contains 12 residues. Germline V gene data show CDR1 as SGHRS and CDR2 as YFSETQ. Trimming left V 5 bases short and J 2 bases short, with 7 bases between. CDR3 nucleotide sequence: TGCGCCAGCAGGAGCGGGCAAGAGACCCAGTACTTC. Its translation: CASRSGQETQYF. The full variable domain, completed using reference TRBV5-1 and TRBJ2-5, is KAGVTQTPRYLIKTRGQQVTLSCSPISGHRSVSWYQQTPGQGLQFLFEYFSETQRNKGNFPGRFSGRQFSNSRSEMNVSTLELGDSALYLCASRSGQETQYFGPGTRLLVL.

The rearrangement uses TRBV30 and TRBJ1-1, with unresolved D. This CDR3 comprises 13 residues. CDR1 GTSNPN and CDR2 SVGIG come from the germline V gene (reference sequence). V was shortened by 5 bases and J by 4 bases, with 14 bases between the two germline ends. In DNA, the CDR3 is TGTGCCTGGGAGCCGGCGGTGGCCACTGAAGCTTTCTTT. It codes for CAWEPAVATEAFF.

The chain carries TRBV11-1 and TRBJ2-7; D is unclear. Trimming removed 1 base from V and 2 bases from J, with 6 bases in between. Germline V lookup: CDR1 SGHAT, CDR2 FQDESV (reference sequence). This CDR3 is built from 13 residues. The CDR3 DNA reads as TGTGCCAGCAGCTTAGGGGGAACCTACGAGCAGTACTTC. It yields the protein CASSLGGTYEQYF.

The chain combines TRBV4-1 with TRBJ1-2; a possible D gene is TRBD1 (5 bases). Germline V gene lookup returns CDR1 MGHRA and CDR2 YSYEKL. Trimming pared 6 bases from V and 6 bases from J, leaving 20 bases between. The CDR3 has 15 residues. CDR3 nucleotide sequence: TGCGCCAGCAGTAAGGCTGGCAAAGTCAGGGATGGCTACACCTTC. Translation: CASSKAGKVRDGYTF.

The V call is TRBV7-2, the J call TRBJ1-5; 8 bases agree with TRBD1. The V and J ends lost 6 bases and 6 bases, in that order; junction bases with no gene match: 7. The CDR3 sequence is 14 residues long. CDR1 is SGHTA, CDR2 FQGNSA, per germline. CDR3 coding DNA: TGTGCCAGCAGATTACAGGGGGAGGGTCAGCCCCAGCATTTT. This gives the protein CASRLQGEGQPQHF. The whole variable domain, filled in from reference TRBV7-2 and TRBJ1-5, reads GAGVSQSPSNKVTEKGKDVELRCDPISGHTALYWYRQSLGQGLEFLIYFQGNSAPDKSGLPSDRFSAERTGGSVSTLTIQRTQQEDSAVYLCASRLQGEGQPQHFGDGTRLSIL.

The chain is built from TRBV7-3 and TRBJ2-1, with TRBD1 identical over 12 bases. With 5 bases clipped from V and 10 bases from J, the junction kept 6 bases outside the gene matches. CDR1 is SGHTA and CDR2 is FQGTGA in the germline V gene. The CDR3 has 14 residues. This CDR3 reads CASSPGQGAREQFF. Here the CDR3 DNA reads TGTGCCAGCAGCCCGGGACAGGGGGCGCGGGAGCAGTTCTTC.

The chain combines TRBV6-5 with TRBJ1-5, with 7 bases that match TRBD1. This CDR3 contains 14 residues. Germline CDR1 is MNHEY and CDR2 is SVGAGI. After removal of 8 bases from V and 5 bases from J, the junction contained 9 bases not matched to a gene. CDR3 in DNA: TGTGCCAGCCTTTGGCCAGGGGGTTATCAGCCCCAGCATTTT. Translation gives CASLWPGGYQPQHF.

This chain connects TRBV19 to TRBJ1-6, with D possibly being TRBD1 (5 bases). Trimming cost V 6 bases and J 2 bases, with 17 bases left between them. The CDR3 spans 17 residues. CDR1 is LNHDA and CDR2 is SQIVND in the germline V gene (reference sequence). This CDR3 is CASSLRSRGTYNSPLHF. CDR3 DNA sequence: TGTGCCAGTAGCCTACGCTCGAGGGGAACCTATAATTCACCCCTCCACTTT.

The CDR3 coding sequence is TGCGCCAGCAGCTCTCGAACGACAGTCTCCTACGAGCAGTACTTC. It yields the protein CASSSRTTVSYEQYF. V usage is TRBV4-1 and J usage is TRBJ2-7; D may be TRBD1 (5 bases). The CDR3 runs to 15 residues. Trimming cost V 5 bases and J 0 bases, with 14 bases left between them. Germline V gene sequence: CDR1 MGHRA, CDR2 YSYEKL.

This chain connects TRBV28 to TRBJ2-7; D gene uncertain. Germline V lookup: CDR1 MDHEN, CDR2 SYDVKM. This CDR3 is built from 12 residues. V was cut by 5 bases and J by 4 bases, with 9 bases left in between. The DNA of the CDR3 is TGTGCCAGCAGTCTGCGACGGTACGAGCAGTACTTC. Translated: CASSLRRYEQYF.

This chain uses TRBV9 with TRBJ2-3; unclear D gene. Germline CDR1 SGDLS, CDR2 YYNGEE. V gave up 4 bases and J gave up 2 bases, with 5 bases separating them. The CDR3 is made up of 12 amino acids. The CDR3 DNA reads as TGTGCCAGCAGCCCCGTCACAGATACGCAGTATTTT. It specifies CASSPVTDTQYF.

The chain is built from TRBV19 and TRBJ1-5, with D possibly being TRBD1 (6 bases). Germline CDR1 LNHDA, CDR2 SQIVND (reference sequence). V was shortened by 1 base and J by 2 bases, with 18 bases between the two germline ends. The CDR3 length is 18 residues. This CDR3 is CASSIVGKGERGNQPQHF. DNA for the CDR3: TGTGCCAGTAGTATAGTTGGGAAGGGGGAACGGGGCAATCAGCCCCAGCATTTT. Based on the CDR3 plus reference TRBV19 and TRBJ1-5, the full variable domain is DGGITQSPKYLFRKEGQNVTLSCEQNLNHDAMYWYRQDPGQGLRLIYYSQIVNDFQKGDIAEGYSVSREKKESFPLTVTSAQKNPTAFYLCASSIVGKGERGNQPQHFGDGTRLSIL.

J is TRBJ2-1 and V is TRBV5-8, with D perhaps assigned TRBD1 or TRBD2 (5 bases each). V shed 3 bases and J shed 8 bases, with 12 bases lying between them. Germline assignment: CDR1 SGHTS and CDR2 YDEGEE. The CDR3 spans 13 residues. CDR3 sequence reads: CASSSAGGHEQFF. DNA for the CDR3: TGTGCCAGCAGCTCCGCTGGGGGTCATGAGCAGTTCTTC.

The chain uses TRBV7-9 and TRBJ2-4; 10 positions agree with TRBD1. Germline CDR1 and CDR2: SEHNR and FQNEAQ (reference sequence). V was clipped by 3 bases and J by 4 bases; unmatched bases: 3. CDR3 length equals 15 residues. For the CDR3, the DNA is TGTGCCAGCAGCTTGACAGGGGGCAGTAAAAACATTCAGTACTTC. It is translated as CASSLTGGSKNIQYF.

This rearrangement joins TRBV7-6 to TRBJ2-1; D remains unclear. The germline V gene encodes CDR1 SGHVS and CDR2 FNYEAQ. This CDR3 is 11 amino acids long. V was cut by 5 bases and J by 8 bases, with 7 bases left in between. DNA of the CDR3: TGTGCCAGCAGCCTTGTAGATGAGCAGTTCTTC. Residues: CASSLVDEQFF. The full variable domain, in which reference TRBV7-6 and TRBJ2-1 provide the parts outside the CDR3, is GAGVSQSPRYKVTKRGQDVALRCDPISGHVSLYWYRQALGQGPEFLTYFNYEAQQDKSGLPNDRFSAERPEGSISTLTIQRTEQRDSAMYRCASSLVDEQFFGPGTRLTVL.

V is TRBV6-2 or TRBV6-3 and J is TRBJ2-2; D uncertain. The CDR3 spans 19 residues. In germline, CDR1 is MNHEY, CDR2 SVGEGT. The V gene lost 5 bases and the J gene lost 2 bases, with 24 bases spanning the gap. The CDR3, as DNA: TGTGCCAGCAGTGACGGTAGGGCAGCCTTGCTGGCCAACACCGGGGAGCTGTTTTTT. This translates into CASSDGRAALLANTGELFF.

This CDR3 is CASKSGPGTEAFF. The CDR3 DNA reads as TGTGCCAGCAAATCAGGGCCGGGCACTGAAGCTTTCTTT. The V call is TRBV6-5, the J call TRBJ1-1, with D maybe TRBD1 (5 bases). V was pared by 7 bases and J by 4 bases, with 13 bases between. CDR3 length equals 13 residues. Looked up from germline, CDR1 is MNHEY and CDR2 is SVGAGI.

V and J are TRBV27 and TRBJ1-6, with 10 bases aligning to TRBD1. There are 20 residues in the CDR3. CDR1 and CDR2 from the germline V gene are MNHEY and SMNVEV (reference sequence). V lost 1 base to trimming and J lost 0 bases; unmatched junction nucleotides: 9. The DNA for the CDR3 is TGTGCCAGCAGTTTATGGGCCCCGGGACAGGGGTACTCCTATAATTCACCCCTCCACTTT. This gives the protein CASSLWAPGQGYSYNSPLHF.

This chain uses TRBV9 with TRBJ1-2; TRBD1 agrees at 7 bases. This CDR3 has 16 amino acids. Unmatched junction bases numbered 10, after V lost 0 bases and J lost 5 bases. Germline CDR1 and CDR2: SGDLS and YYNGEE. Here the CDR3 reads CASSVGYRDSDYGYTF. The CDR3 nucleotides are TGTGCCAGCAGCGTAGGATACCGGGACAGCGATTATGGCTACACCTTC.

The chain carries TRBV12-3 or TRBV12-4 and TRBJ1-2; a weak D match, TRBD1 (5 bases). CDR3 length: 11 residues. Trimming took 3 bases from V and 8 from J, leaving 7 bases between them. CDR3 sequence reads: CASSFWGGYTF. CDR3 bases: TGTGCCAGCAGTTTTTGGGGCGGCTACACCTTC.

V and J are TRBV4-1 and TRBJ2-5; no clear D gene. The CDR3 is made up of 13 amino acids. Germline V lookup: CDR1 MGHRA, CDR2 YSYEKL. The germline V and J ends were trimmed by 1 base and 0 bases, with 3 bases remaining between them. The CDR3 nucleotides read TGCGCCAGCAGCCAAGGCTACCAAGAGACCCAGTACTTC. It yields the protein CASSQGYQETQYF.

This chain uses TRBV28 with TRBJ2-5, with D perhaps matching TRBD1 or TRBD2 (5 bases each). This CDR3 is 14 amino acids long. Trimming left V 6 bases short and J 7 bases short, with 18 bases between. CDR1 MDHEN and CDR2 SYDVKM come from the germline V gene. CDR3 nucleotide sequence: TGTGCCAGCAGCAGAGGTGGGGGAAGTCTGACCCAGTACTTC. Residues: CASSRGGGSLTQYF.

The CDR3 nucleotides are TGTGCCAGCAGTTACAAGGGGGTGGGGGTGAACACTGAAGCTTTCTTT. It codes for CASSYKGVGVNTEAFF. The rearrangement uses TRBV6-5 and TRBJ1-1; D might be TRBD1 (6 bases). CDR1 and CDR2 from the germline V gene are MNHEY and SVGAGI. This CDR3 is 16 amino acids long. Trimming cost V 2 bases and J 0 bases, with 13 bases left between them.

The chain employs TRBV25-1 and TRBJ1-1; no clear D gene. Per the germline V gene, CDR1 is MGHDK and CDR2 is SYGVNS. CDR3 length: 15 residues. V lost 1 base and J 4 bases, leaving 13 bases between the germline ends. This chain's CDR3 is CASSESDYGVTEAFF. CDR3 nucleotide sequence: TGTGCCAGCAGTGAATCGGATTATGGGGTCACTGAAGCTTTCTTT.